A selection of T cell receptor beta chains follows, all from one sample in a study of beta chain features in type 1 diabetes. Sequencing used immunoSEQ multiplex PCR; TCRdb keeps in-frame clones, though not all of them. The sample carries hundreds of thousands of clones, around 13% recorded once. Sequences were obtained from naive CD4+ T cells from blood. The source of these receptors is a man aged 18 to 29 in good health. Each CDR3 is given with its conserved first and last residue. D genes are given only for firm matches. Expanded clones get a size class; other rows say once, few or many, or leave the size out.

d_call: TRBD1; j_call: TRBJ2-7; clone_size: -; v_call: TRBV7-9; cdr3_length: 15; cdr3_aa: CASSYRQGATYEQYF; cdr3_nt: TGTGCCAGCAGCTACAGACAGGGGGCTACCTACGAGCAGTACTTC
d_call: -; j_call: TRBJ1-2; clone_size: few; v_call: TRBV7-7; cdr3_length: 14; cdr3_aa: CAVAPDLGVSGYTF; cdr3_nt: TGTGCCGTTGCCCCGGACCTAGGGGTCAGTGGCTACACCTTC
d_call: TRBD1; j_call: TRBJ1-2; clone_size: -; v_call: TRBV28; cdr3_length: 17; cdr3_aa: CASSLPRQGARGYGYTF; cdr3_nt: TGTGCCAGCAGTTTACCGAGACAGGGGGCGCGAGGCTATGGCTACACCTTC
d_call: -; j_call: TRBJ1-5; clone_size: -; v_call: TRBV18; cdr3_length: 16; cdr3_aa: CASSPSWVPGSQPQHF; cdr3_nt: TGTGCCAGCTCACCATCGTGGGTCCCGGGTAGTCAGCCCCAGCATTTT
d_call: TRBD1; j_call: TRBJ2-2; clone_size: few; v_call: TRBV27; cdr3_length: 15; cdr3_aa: CASRTGVRETGELFF; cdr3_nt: TGTGCCAGCAGGACAGGGGTTCGGGAGACCGGGGAGCTGTTTTTT
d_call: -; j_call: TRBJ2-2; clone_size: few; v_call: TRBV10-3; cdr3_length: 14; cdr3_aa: CAISVGRQDGELFF; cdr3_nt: TGTGCCATCTCTGTTGGGAGACAGGACGGGGAGCTGTTTTTT
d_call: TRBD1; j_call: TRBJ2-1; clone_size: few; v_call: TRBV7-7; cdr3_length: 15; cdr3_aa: CASSLGQERNNEQFF; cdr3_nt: TGTGCTAGCAGCTTAGGACAGGAGAGAAACAATGAGCAGTTCTTC
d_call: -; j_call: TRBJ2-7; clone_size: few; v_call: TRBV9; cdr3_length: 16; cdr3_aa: CASSPAPSQGLYEQYF; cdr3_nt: TGTGCCAGCAGCCCCGCCCCTTCCCAGGGGCTCTACGAGCAGTACTTC
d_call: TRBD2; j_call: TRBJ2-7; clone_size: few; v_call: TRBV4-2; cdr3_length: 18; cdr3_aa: CASSHRRGTSGTSYEQYF; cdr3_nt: TGTGCCAGCAGCCACCGTCGGGGGACTAGCGGGACCTCCTACGAGCAGTACTTC
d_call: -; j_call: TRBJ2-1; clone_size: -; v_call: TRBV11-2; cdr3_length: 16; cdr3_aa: CASSLEGQTLNNEQFF; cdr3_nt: TGTGCCAGCAGCTTAGAGGGTCAGACACTGAACAATGAGCAGTTCTTC
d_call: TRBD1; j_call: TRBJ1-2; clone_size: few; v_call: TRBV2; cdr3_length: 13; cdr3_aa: CASRAGTVSRYTF; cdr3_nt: TGTGCCAGCAGAGCCGGGACAGTATCACGCTACACCTTC
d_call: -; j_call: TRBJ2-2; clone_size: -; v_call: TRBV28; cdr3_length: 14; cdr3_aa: CASGGQPDTGELFF; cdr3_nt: TGTGCCAGCGGAGGACAGCCCGACACCGGGGAGCTGTTTTTT
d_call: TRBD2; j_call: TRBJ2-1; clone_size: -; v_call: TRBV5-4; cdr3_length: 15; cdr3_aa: CASSLGLAGDNEQFF; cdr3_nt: TGTGCCAGCAGCTTGGGGCTAGCGGGGGACAATGAGCAGTTCTTC
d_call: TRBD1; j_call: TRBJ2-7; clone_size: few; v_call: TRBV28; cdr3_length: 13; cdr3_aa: CASYTGARYEQYF; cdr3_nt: TGTGCCAGCTATACAGGGGCTCGCTACGAGCAGTACTTC
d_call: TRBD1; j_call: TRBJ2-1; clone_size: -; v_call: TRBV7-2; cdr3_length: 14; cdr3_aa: CASSLHRGEAEQFF; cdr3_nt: TGTGCCAGCAGCTTACACAGGGGAGAGGCTGAGCAGTTCTTC
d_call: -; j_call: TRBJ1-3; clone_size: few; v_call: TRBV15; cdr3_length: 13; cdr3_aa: CATSSSGGNTIYF; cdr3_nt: TGTGCCACCAGCTCGTCAGGTGGAAACACCATATATTTT
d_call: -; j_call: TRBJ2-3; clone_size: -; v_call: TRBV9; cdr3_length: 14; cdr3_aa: CASSVAGGRDTQYF; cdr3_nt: TGTGCCAGCAGCGTAGCTGGGGGGAGAGATACGCAGTATTTT